The rows below give T cell receptor beta chains drawn from one sample of a study of blood T cell repertoires in COVID-19. Repertoires were generated with immunoSEQ multiplex PCR, while TCRdb's copy carries only in-frame clones and drops some. The sample includes around 65,000 clones, approximately 78% of them seen just once. Sequenced: peripheral blood. Receptors originate from an elderly man with acute or convalescent COVID-19. Both conserved end residues are part of each CDR3. A D gene is named only where the DNA matches it firmly. Size is omitted from some rows. Given values are once, few, many or a class for expanded clones.

abundance: NA
d_gene: TRBD2
j_gene: TRBJ2-7
v_gene: TRBV6-5
CDR3aa: CASSYSGRGDYEQYF
CDR3nt: TGTGCCAGCAGTTACTCTGGGCGGGGGGATTACGAGCAGTACTTC

abundance: once
d_gene: NA
j_gene: TRBJ1-6
v_gene: TRBV10-3
CDR3aa: CAINGGGNSPLHF
CDR3nt: TGTGCCATCAACGGGGGTGGTAATTCACCCCTCCACTTT

abundance: NA
d_gene: TRBD1
j_gene: TRBJ2-5
v_gene: TRBV10-3
CDR3aa: CAIRGQGLETQYF
CDR3nt: TGTGCCATCAGGGGACAGGGGTTGGAGACCCAGTACTTC

abundance: NA
d_gene: TRBD2
j_gene: TRBJ2-1
v_gene: TRBV11-3
CDR3aa: CASSKAGTSGNNEQFF
CDR3nt: TGTGCCAGCAGTAAAGCCGGGACTAGCGGAAACAATGAGCAGTTCTTC

abundance: NA
d_gene: NA
j_gene: TRBJ2-6
v_gene: TRBV5-4
CDR3aa: CASSLDRLSGANVLTF
CDR3nt: TGTGCCAGCAGCTTAGACAGACTCTCTGGGGCCAACGTCCTGACTTTC

abundance: NA
d_gene: NA
j_gene: TRBJ2-5
v_gene: TRBV9
CDR3aa: CASSVSVQETQYF
CDR3nt: TGTGCCAGCAGCGTATCAGTTCAAGAGACCCAGTACTTC

abundance: NA
d_gene: TRBD2
j_gene: TRBJ2-1
v_gene: TRBV5-6
CDR3aa: CASSSISGRARNEQFF
CDR3nt: TGTGCCAGCAGCTCCATTAGCGGGAGGGCCAGGAATGAGCAGTTCTTC

abundance: once
d_gene: TRBD2
j_gene: TRBJ2-1
v_gene: TRBV6-5
CDR3aa: CASSYLGGRENEQFF
CDR3nt: TGTGCCAGCAGTTACCTGGGTGGGCGGGAGAATGAGCAGTTCTTC

abundance: NA
d_gene: TRBD1
j_gene: TRBJ2-2
v_gene: TRBV4-3
CDR3aa: CASSLWTGTGELFF
CDR3nt: TGCGCCAGCAGCCTATGGACAGGGACCGGGGAGCTGTTTTTT

abundance: NA
d_gene: NA
j_gene: TRBJ1-1
v_gene: TRBV4-2
CDR3aa: CASSQEHRMNTEAFF
CDR3nt: TGTGCCAGCAGCCAAGAGCACAGGATGAACACTGAAGCTTTCTTT

abundance: NA
d_gene: NA
j_gene: TRBJ1-2
v_gene: TRBV3-1/TRBV3-2
CDR3aa: CASSQDGRGRRGYTF
CDR3nt: TGTGCCAGCAGCCAAGATGGGAGGGGGAGAAGGGGCTACACCTTC

abundance: few
d_gene: NA
j_gene: TRBJ2-1
v_gene: TRBV18
CDR3aa: CASSPSRGNEQFF
CDR3nt: TGTGCCAGCTCACCGTCTAGGGGTAATGAGCAGTTCTTC

abundance: NA
d_gene: NA
j_gene: TRBJ2-2
v_gene: TRBV4-2
CDR3aa: CASSQGTGNTGELFF
CDR3nt: TGTGCCAGCAGCCAAGGGACTGGGAACACCGGGGAGCTGTTTTTT

abundance: once
d_gene: TRBD1
j_gene: TRBJ1-1
v_gene: TRBV18
CDR3aa: CASSPGQGAEAFF
CDR3nt: TGTGCCAGCTCACCGGGACAGGGGGCTGAAGCTTTCTTT

abundance: NA
d_gene: NA
j_gene: TRBJ2-5
v_gene: TRBV27
CDR3aa: CASSLRTQGETQYF
CDR3nt: TGTGCCAGCAGTTTAAGGACTCAGGGGGAGACCCAGTACTTC

abundance: NA
d_gene: NA
j_gene: TRBJ2-7
v_gene: TRBV2
CDR3aa: CASLELYEQYF
CDR3nt: TGTGCCAGCCTCGAACTGTACGAGCAGTACTTC

abundance: NA
d_gene: NA
j_gene: TRBJ1-6
v_gene: TRBV7-9
CDR3aa: CASSLAGDSPLHF
CDR3nt: TGTGCCAGCAGCTTGGCGGGCGATTCACCCCTCCACTTT

abundance: NA
d_gene: TRBD1
j_gene: TRBJ2-5
v_gene: TRBV4-2
CDR3aa: CASSQGGQGVASRQETQYF
CDR3nt: TGTGCCAGCAGCCAAGGAGGACAGGGGGTTGCTAGTAGGCAAGAGACCCAGTACTTC

abundance: NA
d_gene: TRBD1
j_gene: TRBJ2-7
v_gene: TRBV7-2
CDR3aa: CASSLQTGGADEQYF
CDR3nt: TGTGCCAGCAGCTTGCAGACAGGGGGCGCGGACGAGCAGTACTTC

abundance: NA
d_gene: NA
j_gene: TRBJ2-6
v_gene: TRBV29-1
CDR3aa: CSVGQGMGSGANVLTF
CDR3nt: TGCAGCGTTGGGCAGGGGATGGGGTCTGGGGCCAACGTCCTGACTTTC

abundance: NA
d_gene: NA
j_gene: TRBJ2-6
v_gene: TRBV3-1/TRBV3-2
CDR3aa: CASSVQVTSGANVLTF
CDR3nt: TGTGCCAGCAGCGTACAGGTTACCTCTGGGGCCAACGTCCTGACTTTC

abundance: NA
d_gene: TRBD2
j_gene: TRBJ2-5
v_gene: TRBV7-8
CDR3aa: CASSLALAGGETQYF
CDR3nt: TGTGCCAGCAGCTTAGCCCTAGCGGGAGGTGAGACCCAGTACTTC

abundance: few
d_gene: NA
j_gene: TRBJ1-2
v_gene: TRBV7-9
CDR3aa: CASSLILSYGYTF
CDR3nt: TGTGCCAGCAGCTTAATCCTCAGCTATGGCTACACCTTC

abundance: NA
d_gene: NA
j_gene: TRBJ2-3
v_gene: TRBV4-2
CDR3aa: CASSQGYRDTNTDTQYF
CDR3nt: TGTGCCAGCAGCCAGGGGTACCGGGACACAAACACAGATACGCAGTATTTT

abundance: NA
d_gene: NA
j_gene: TRBJ1-3
v_gene: TRBV12-3/TRBV12-4
CDR3aa: CASSFTENTIYF
CDR3nt: TGTGCCAGCAGTTTTACTGAAAACACCATATATTTT

abundance: NA
d_gene: NA
j_gene: TRBJ1-5
v_gene: TRBV5-1
CDR3aa: CASSLAAGRDQPQHF
CDR3nt: TGCGCCAGCAGCTTGGCCGCAGGGAGGGATCAGCCCCAGCATTTT

abundance: NA
d_gene: NA
j_gene: TRBJ2-7
v_gene: TRBV6-5
CDR3aa: CASRKGDGTPYEQYF
CDR3nt: TGTGCCAGCAGGAAGGGTGATGGGACACCCTACGAGCAGTACTTC

abundance: NA
d_gene: TRBD1
j_gene: TRBJ1-5
v_gene: TRBV29-1
CDR3aa: CSAETGEDQPQHF
CDR3nt: TGCAGCGCTGAAACAGGGGAGGATCAGCCCCAGCATTTT

abundance: NA
d_gene: TRBD1
j_gene: TRBJ2-2
v_gene: TRBV30
CDR3aa: CAWGQGTNTGELFF
CDR3nt: TGTGCCTGGGGACAGGGAACGAACACCGGGGAGCTGTTTTTT

abundance: NA
d_gene: TRBD2
j_gene: TRBJ2-1
v_gene: TRBV7-2
CDR3aa: CASSETGGGYNEQFF
CDR3nt: TGTGCCAGCAGCGAAACGGGCGGGGGTTACAATGAGCAGTTCTTC

abundance: NA
d_gene: NA
j_gene: TRBJ1-2
v_gene: TRBV6-5
CDR3aa: CASTPSGLKYGYTF
CDR3nt: TGTGCCAGCACCCCATCCGGACTGAAATATGGCTACACCTTC

abundance: NA
d_gene: TRBD2
j_gene: TRBJ2-7
v_gene: TRBV19
CDR3aa: CASSPQRENEQYF
CDR3nt: TGTGCCAGTAGCCCCCAGCGGGAGAACGAGCAGTACTTC

abundance: NA
d_gene: NA
j_gene: TRBJ2-5
v_gene: TRBV5-1
CDR3aa: CASSLHGPKETQYF
CDR3nt: TGCGCCAGCAGCCTGCACGGTCCGAAAGAGACCCAGTACTTC

abundance: NA
d_gene: TRBD1
j_gene: TRBJ1-5
v_gene: TRBV25-1
CDR3aa: CASSERDRDRNQPQHF
CDR3nt: TGTGCCAGCAGTGAGCGGGACCGGGACAGAAATCAGCCCCAGCATTTT

abundance: few
d_gene: NA
j_gene: TRBJ2-1
v_gene: TRBV6-5
CDR3aa: CASRGGQPNNEQFF
CDR3nt: TGTGCCAGCAGGGGGGGACAGCCAAACAATGAGCAGTTCTTC

abundance: NA
d_gene: TRBD2
j_gene: TRBJ2-4
v_gene: TRBV29-1
CDR3aa: CSVEAGLAGGPSNIQYF
CDR3nt: TGCAGCGTTGAAGCGGGACTAGCGGGAGGGCCAAGCAACATTCAGTACTTC

abundance: few
d_gene: TRBD2
j_gene: TRBJ2-3
v_gene: TRBV23-1
CDR3aa: CASSQGREGPDTQYF
CDR3nt: TGCGCCAGCAGTCAGGGGCGGGAGGGCCCAGATACGCAGTATTTT

abundance: NA
d_gene: NA
j_gene: TRBJ1-2
v_gene: TRBV4-3
CDR3aa: CASSQVGGALYGYTF
CDR3nt: TGCGCCAGCAGCCAAGTGGGAGGGGCGCTCTATGGCTACACCTTC

abundance: NA
d_gene: NA
j_gene: TRBJ1-3
v_gene: TRBV19
CDR3aa: CASKLVDISGNTIYF
CDR3nt: TGTGCCTCCAAATTGGTGGACATATCTGGAAACACCATATATTTT

abundance: NA
d_gene: TRBD2
j_gene: TRBJ2-5
v_gene: TRBV2
CDR3aa: CASGPSEAGEETQYF
CDR3nt: TGTGCCAGCGGACCATCCGAAGCGGGGGAAGAGACCCAGTACTTC

abundance: NA
d_gene: NA
j_gene: TRBJ2-7
v_gene: TRBV10-3
CDR3aa: CAISEARQATEQYF
CDR3nt: TGTGCCATCAGTGAGGCACGACAGGCGACCGAGCAGTACTTC

abundance: NA
d_gene: TRBD2
j_gene: TRBJ2-1
v_gene: TRBV27
CDR3aa: CASSLVLAEFNEQFF
CDR3nt: TGTGCCAGCAGTTTAGTACTAGCGGAGTTCAATGAGCAGTTCTTC

abundance: few
d_gene: NA
j_gene: TRBJ1-1
v_gene: TRBV7-2
CDR3aa: CASSFSAQWESEAFF
CDR3nt: TGTGCCAGCAGCTTTAGCGCCCAGTGGGAGTCTGAAGCTTTCTTT

abundance: NA
d_gene: TRBD2
j_gene: TRBJ2-5
v_gene: TRBV15
CDR3aa: CATMRVGGFYQETQYF
CDR3nt: TGTGCCACCATGAGGGTGGGGGGGTTTTACCAAGAGACCCAGTACTTC

abundance: few
d_gene: NA
j_gene: TRBJ1-6
v_gene: TRBV12-5
CDR3aa: CASGLGQGISPLHF
CDR3nt: TGTGCTAGTGGTTTGGGGCAGGGAATTTCACCCCTCCACTTT

abundance: NA
d_gene: NA
j_gene: TRBJ1-2
v_gene: TRBV15
CDR3aa: CATSREIAGNYGYTF
CDR3nt: TGTGCCACCAGCAGAGAAATCGCAGGGAACTATGGCTACACCTTC

abundance: NA
d_gene: TRBD2
j_gene: TRBJ2-7
v_gene: TRBV4-2
CDR3aa: CASSQDRGGGTYEQYF
CDR3nt: TGTGCCAGCAGCCAAGATCGGGGCGGGGGGACCTACGAGCAGTACTTC

abundance: NA
d_gene: NA
j_gene: TRBJ1-1
v_gene: TRBV29-1
CDR3aa: CSVERNRANTEAFF
CDR3nt: TGCAGCGTTGAGAGGAACAGGGCTAACACTGAAGCTTTCTTT